The 5 T cell receptor beta chains below were found in one sample sequenced in a study of glioma-infiltrating T cells. The iRepertoire nested amplicon-rescue multiplex PCR amplified TCR alpha and beta CDR3s from RNA. TCRdb used MiXCR to reprocess the multiplex PCR reads, holding one entry per CDR3 protein. The table includes some 99,000 distinct CDR3 sequences, less than 30% detected once. The sequencing sample was made of glioma tissue, nonneoplastic brain tissue, or PBMCs (not recorded which). These receptors all stem from a human donor with low-grade glioma or glioblastoma, undergoing nonglioma brain surgery, or in good health (not recorded which).

This clonotype was found a few times. The rearrangement joins TRBV2 to TRBJ1-6, with D hard to call. From germline, CDR1 is SNHLY and CDR2 FYNNEI. The CDR3 extends over 14 amino acids. V was shortened by 4 bases and J by 4 bases, with 8 bases between the two germline ends. The CDR3 DNA reads as TGTGCCAGCAGTGTCCGGCAGTATAATTCACCCCTCCACTTT. Translating it yields CASSVRQYNSPLHF.

This clonotype was seen more than once but under ten times. The chain combines TRBV5-1 with TRBJ2-5, with D uncertain. V lost 3 bases and J 1 base, leaving 13 bases between the germline ends. Germline V gene lookup returns CDR1 SGHRS and CDR2 YFSETQ. The CDR3 runs 15 residues. CDR3 DNA: TGCGCCAGCAGCTCCCCCAACGAAGGCCAAGAGACCCAGTACTTC. This encodes CASSSPNEGQETQYF.

This clonotype appeared many times. V is TRBV27 and J is TRBJ1-5, with TRBD1 as a possible D gene (6 bases). The CDR3 runs to 14 residues. CDR1 MNHEY and CDR2 SMNVEV come from the germline V gene (reference sequence). The V gene lost 5 bases and the J gene lost 7 bases, with 15 bases spanning the gap. The CDR3 region is CASSLNQGRQPQHF. CDR3 coding DNA: TGTGCCAGCAGTCTGAACCAGGGGAGGCAGCCCCAGCATTTT.

This clonotype was recorded at least ten times. The chain combines TRBV29-1 with TRBJ1-5; 12 bases line up with TRBD1. CDR1 SQVTM and CDR2 ANQGSEA come from the germline V gene. CDR3 length equals 15 residues. J was trimmed by 4 bases and V by 6 bases; bases with no gene match: 7. The DNA for the CDR3 is TGCAGCGTCGGGACAGGGGGCGAGGGAAATCAGCCCCAGCATTTT. This sequence encodes CSVGTGGEGNQPQHF.

This clonotype was seen ten or more times. The chain carries TRBV7-2 and TRBJ2-5, with TRBD2 matching 8 bases. Trimming cost V 3 bases and J 1 base; bases outside gene matches: 7. CDR1 SGHTA and CDR2 FQGNSA come from the germline V gene. The CDR3 runs to 16 residues. CDR3 in DNA: TGTGCCAGCAGCTTCGGCGGGAGGTTTGGCCAAGAGACCCAGTACTTC. Its protein product is CASSFGGRFGQETQYF.